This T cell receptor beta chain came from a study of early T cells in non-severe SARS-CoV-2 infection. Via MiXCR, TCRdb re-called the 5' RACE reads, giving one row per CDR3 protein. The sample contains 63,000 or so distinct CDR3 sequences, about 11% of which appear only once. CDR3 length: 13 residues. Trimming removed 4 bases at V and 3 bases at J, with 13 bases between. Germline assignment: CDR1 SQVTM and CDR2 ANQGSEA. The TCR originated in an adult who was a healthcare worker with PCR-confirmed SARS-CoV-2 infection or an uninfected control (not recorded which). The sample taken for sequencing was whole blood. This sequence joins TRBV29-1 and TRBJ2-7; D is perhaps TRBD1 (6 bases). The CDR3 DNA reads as TGCAGCGTTGCCGTCGCAGGGGACTACGAGCAGTACTTC. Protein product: CSVAVAGDYEQYF.